A selection of T cell receptor beta chains follows, all from one sample in a study of T cell repertoires in cytomegalovirus infection. From the reads, TCRdb called clonotypes with MiXCR, one entry per CDR3 protein. This table has approximately 730,000 distinct CDR3 sequences, about 30% appearing once. Antigens for these TCRs are unknown. The material was cultured PBMCs, obtained from culture after CMV antigen stimulation. The receptors were sampled from a human donor in good health (CMV status not recorded). Some clones in this sample may be carry-over from other donors' samples. The CDR3 runs from the conserved cysteine through the conserved F or W. Fields, in order: CDR3 length, V gene, J gene, D gene, clone size, CDR3 protein, CDR3 DNA. D genes are given only for firm matches. Some rows have no size entry. The others give once, few or many, or a class for an expanded clone.

16	TRBV7-2	TRBJ2-1	NA	many	CASSWDGRGSYNEQFF	TGTGCCAGCAGTTGGGATGGACGGGGATCCTACAATGAGCAGTTCTTC
16	TRBV7-6	TRBJ2-4	NA	NA	CASSGGTQETKNIQYF	TGTGCCAGCAGCGGAGGGACACAGGAAACCAAAAACATTCAGTACTTC
13	TRBV20-1	TRBJ2-2	NA	NA	CSARERPTGELFF	TGCAGTGCTAGAGAAAGACCCACCGGGGAGCTGTTTTTT
17	TRBV6-5	TRBJ2-7	TRBD2	NA	CASSGTSGSFSSYEQYF	TGTGCCAGCAGCGGGACTAGCGGATCGTTCAGCTCCTACGAGCAGTACTTC
11	TRBV20-1	TRBJ1-1	NA	NA	CSARDLAEAFF	TGCAGTGCTAGAGATCTTGCTGAAGCTTTCTTT
13	TRBV19	TRBJ1-1	NA	NA	CASSVDKYTEAFF	TGTGCCAGTAGTGTGGACAAATACACTGAAGCTTTCTTT
15	TRBV7-8	TRBJ1-2	TRBD1	few	CASSQRGRGQGGYTF	TGTGCCAGCTCGCAAAGAGGCAGGGGGCAAGGAGGCTACACCTTC
16	TRBV7-2	TRBJ2-7	NA	many	CASTARPTGDAYEQYF	TGTGCCAGCACCGCCCGGCCAACGGGCGATGCCTACGAGCAGTACTTC
15	TRBV3-1	TRBJ2-1	TRBD2	few	CASSQEGAGGDEQFF	TGTGCCAGCAGCCAAGAAGGAGCGGGAGGTGATGAGCAGTTCTTC
12	TRBV7-9	TRBJ2-5	NA	few	CASSFRQETQYF	TGTGCCAGCAGCTTTCGACAAGAGACCCAGTACTTC
17	TRBV28	TRBJ1-1	TRBD1	few	CASSLFSWDSSNTEAFF	TGTGCCAGCAGTTTATTTTCGTGGGACAGCTCGAACACTGAAGCTTTCTTT
13	TRBV3-1	TRBJ2-7	NA	NA	CASSRKTGSEQYF	TGTGCCAGCAGCCGGAAGACAGGTTCCGAGCAGTACTTC
14	TRBV9	TRBJ2-1	NA	NA	CASSVETVYNEQFF	TGTGCCAGCAGCGTAGAGACGGTTTACAATGAGCAGTTCTTC
15	TRBV7-9	TRBJ2-1	TRBD1	many	CASSLTGGLYNEQFF	TGTGCCAGCAGCTTAACAGGGGGTCTGTACAATGAGCAGTTCTTC
14	TRBV19	TRBJ1-1	NA	NA	CASSIVGGGTEAFF	TGTGCCAGTAGTATTGTCGGAGGGGGGACTGAAGCTTTCTTT
14	TRBV11-3	TRBJ2-1	TRBD2	NA	CASSQGLAGNEQFF	TGTGCCAGCAGCCAAGGACTAGCGGGAAATGAGCAGTTCTTC
16	TRBV12-3/TRBV12-4	TRBJ2-3	TRBD2	few	CASSFWLAGAEDTQYF	TGTGCCAGCAGTTTCTGGCTAGCGGGAGCTGAAGATACGCAGTATTTT
17	TRBV12-3/TRBV12-4	TRBJ2-5	NA	few	CASSFSGRGPEGETQYF	TGTGCCAGCAGTTTTAGTGGTCGGGGACCCGAGGGAGAGACCCAGTACTTC
17	TRBV6-1	TRBJ2-5	TRBD2	NA	CASSLRTSGGFRETQYF	TGTGCCAGCAGTTTGCGGACTAGCGGGGGGTTTAGAGAGACCCAGTACTTC
16	TRBV4-1	TRBJ1-6	TRBD1	NA	CASRHLQGANNSPLHF	TGCGCCAGCAGGCATCTACAGGGGGCGAATAATTCACCCCTCCACTTT
14	TRBV6-6	TRBJ2-5	NA	NA	CASRREGGPETQYF	TGTGCCAGCAGAAGAGAGGGGGGGCCGGAGACCCAGTACTTC
13	TRBV6-6	TRBJ2-7	TRBD1	NA	CATVQGEPYEQYF	TGTGCCACTGTCCAGGGGGAGCCCTACGAGCAGTACTTC
14	TRBV2	TRBJ1-2	NA	NA	CASRVDNSNYGYTF	TGTGCCAGCAGGGTTGACAATTCCAACTATGGCTACACCTTC
17	TRBV7-2	TRBJ2-3	TRBD2	many	CASSLASNAGGTDTQYF	TGTGCCAGCAGCTTAGCGAGTAATGCGGGGGGGACAGATACGCAGTATTTT
14	TRBV12-5	TRBJ2-7	NA	NA	CASGLGVPSYEQYF	TGTGCTAGTGGTTTGGGGGTTCCATCCTACGAGCAGTACTTC
13	TRBV12-3/TRBV12-4	TRBJ1-6	NA	NA	CASSFDPWAPLHF	TGTGCCAGCAGTTTCGACCCCTGGGCACCCCTCCACTTT
16	TRBV12-3/TRBV12-4	TRBJ2-5	TRBD2	NA	CASSLEASGSQETQYF	TGTGCCAGCAGTTTAGAGGCGAGCGGGAGCCAAGAGACCCAGTACTTC
15	TRBV7-2	TRBJ2-6	NA	NA	CASSLTLSGANVLTF	TGTGCCAGCAGTCTGACTCTGTCTGGGGCCAACGTCCTGACTTTC
16	TRBV2	TRBJ1-1	NA	few	CATMEGQGVLDTEAFF	TGTGCCACCATGGAGGGGCAGGGCGTTTTGGACACTGAAGCTTTCTTT
17	TRBV7-2	TRBJ1-3	NA	many	CASSSSGILSGGNTIYF	TGTGCCAGCAGCTCGAGCGGCATACTATCCGGTGGAAACACCATATATTTT
13	TRBV30	TRBJ2-4	NA	NA	CAWRTGGADIQYF	TGTGCCTGGAGGACTGGGGGGGCGGACATTCAGTACTTC
16	TRBV6-5	TRBJ1-3	NA	few	CASSYSAQGTGNTIYF	TGTGCCAGCAGTTACTCGGCTCAGGGTACTGGAAACACCATATATTTT
16	TRBV7-8	TRBJ2-5	TRBD2	NA	CASRKRLAGAQETQYF	TGTGCCAGCAGAAAGCGCCTAGCGGGAGCACAAGAGACCCAGTACTTC
16	TRBV4-1	TRBJ1-6	NA	few	CASSQMGAPDNSPLHF	TGCGCCAGCAGCCAAATGGGGGCTCCCGATAATTCACCCCTCCACTTT
14	TRBV28	TRBJ1-5	NA	few	CASRPTVNNQPQHF	TGTGCCAGCAGACCCACAGTAAACAATCAGCCCCAGCATTTT
16	TRBV20-1	TRBJ2-3	TRBD2	NA	CSARDPLAGAPDTQYF	TGCAGTGCTAGAGACCCGCTAGCGGGGGCCCCGGATACGCAGTATTTT
13	TRBV19	TRBJ1-5	NA	NA	CASGRDGSWPQHF	TGTGCCAGTGGGCGGGACGGGTCATGGCCCCAGCATTTT
12	TRBV6-1	TRBJ1-2	NA	NA	CASSEIGFPDTF	TGTGCCAGCAGCGAGATCGGCTTCCCGGACACCTTC
14	TRBV29-1	TRBJ2-1	NA	NA	CSDRGLENTNEQFF	TGCAGCGACAGGGGACTAGAAAACACCAATGAGCAGTTCTTC
14	TRBV24-1	TRBJ2-7	TRBD1	NA	CATSDSGQLYEQYF	TGTGCCACCAGTGATTCGGGACAGCTCTACGAGCAGTACTTC
14	TRBV7-9	TRBJ1-5	NA	few	CASSRPGINQPQHF	TGTGCCAGCAGCCGACCGGGGATCAATCAGCCCCAGCATTTT
15	TRBV7-9	TRBJ2-2	NA	NA	CASSPADLYTGELFF	TGTGCCAGCAGCCCAGCTGACCTGTACACCGGGGAGCTGTTTTTT
12	TRBV12-3/TRBV12-4	TRBJ1-2	TRBD1	NA	CASRQGALGYTF	TGTGCCAGCAGACAGGGGGCGTTGGGCTACACCTTC
12	TRBV20-1	TRBJ2-7	NA	NA	CSAQGQSYEQYF	TGCAGTGCACAAGGACAGTCCTACGAGCAGTACTTC
13	TRBV18	TRBJ2-3	NA	few	CASSREGGWTQYF	TGTGCCAGCTCACGCGAGGGGGGTTGGACGCAGTATTTT
17	TRBV18	TRBJ1-3	NA	few	CASSLQTEIHSGNTIYF	TGTGCCAGCTCACTCCAGACAGAGATCCACTCTGGAAACACCATATATTTT
15	TRBV10-3	TRBJ1-5	NA	NA	CASANLRDSNQPQHF	TGTGCCAGCGCTAACCTTAGGGACAGCAATCAGCCCCAGCATTTT
15	TRBV18	TRBJ2-7	NA	few	CASSPMGTPPYEQYF	TGTGCCAGCTCACCAATGGGGACACCACCATACGAGCAGTACTTC
12	TRBV28	TRBJ1-5	NA	NA	CASRQVNQPQHF	TGTGCCAGCAGACAGGTTAATCAGCCCCAGCATTTT
13	TRBV7-2	TRBJ1-5	NA	many	CASSLGRNQPQHF	TGTGCCAGCAGCTTAGGGAGGAATCAGCCCCAGCATTTT